These T cell receptor beta chains were read from a single sample in a study of blood T cells in healthy people across ages. TCRdb ran MiXCR on the 5' RACE reads and lists one entry per CDR3 protein. The sample includes roughly 800,000 distinct CDR3 sequences, over 45% of them seen just once. The specimen was blood. The receptors were sampled from a young man in good health. Both conserved end residues are part of each CDR3. A D gene is named only where the DNA matches it firmly. Size tells how often a clone was seen (once, few, many) or the class of an expanded clone, and some rows leave it out.

d_call j_call v_call clone_size cdr3_aa cdr3_nt
. TRBJ1-2 TRBV5-1 . CASSPGVIYGYTF TGCGCCAGCAGCCCAGGGGTAATCTATGGCTACACCTTC
. TRBJ2-1 TRBV3-1 . CASSQATREQFF TGTGCCAGCAGCCAAGCGACCCGTGAGCAGTTCTTC
TRBD1 TRBJ2-2 TRBV4-1 once CASSQGQGVAGELFF TGCGCCAGCAGCCAAGGACAGGGGGTGGCCGGGGAGCTGTTTTTT
. TRBJ2-5 TRBV29-1 . CSVEDYVQGEPLVQYF TGCAGCGTTGAAGATTATGTCCAGGGAGAGCCTTTGGTGCAGTACTTC
. TRBJ2-5 TRBV29-1 many CSVKTVYQETQYF TGCAGCGTCAAAACCGTCTACCAAGAGACCCAGTACTTC
. TRBJ2-7 TRBV7-6 . CASSSYTGTYEQYF TGTGCCAGCAGCTCCTACACCGGGACCTACGAGCAGTACTTC
. TRBJ2-1 TRBV20-1 once CSAETDGHNEQFF TGCAGTGCTGAGACAGACGGCCACAATGAGCAGTTCTTC
TRBD2 TRBJ2-7 TRBV11-2 . CASSLIRGVEQYF TGTGCCAGCAGCCTTATCCGGGGGGTCGAGCAGTACTTC
TRBD1 TRBJ2-7 TRBV27 . CASSITGGFQYYEQYF TGTGCCAGCAGTATAACAGGGGGATTTCAATACTACGAGCAGTACTTC
. TRBJ1-6 TRBV15 few CATSHRTRLRGSPLHF TGTGCCACCAGCCATCGGACAAGGCTTCGTGGGTCACCCCTCCACTTT
TRBD2 TRBJ2-7 TRBV7-9 once CASSPASGGVIDEQYF TGTGCCAGCAGCCCCGCTAGCGGGGGGGTGATAGACGAGCAGTACTTC